Below, 6 T cell receptor beta chains from the same sample are listed, as sequenced in a study of CD8 T cells in ankylosing spondylitis listed by TCRdb under 2017. Library prep was done by 5' RACE. Sequencing relied on an Illumina HiSeq 2500. In TCRdb, the public reads were trimmed at Q25 with fastp and aligned with MiXCR, with productive beta chains retained. CDR3 protein duplicates are merged, each entry listing the most common genes and DNA. Counted in this sample were under 400,000 distinct CDR3 sequences; around 10% of them appeared once. The ten largest make up roughly 9.2% of the sample. Input material: blood, either unsorted or a sorted T cell fraction (not recorded which). These receptors all come from a female donor with ankylosing spondylitis or in good health (not recorded which).

The chain combines TRBV6-1 with TRBJ2-1; 8 nucleotides line up with TRBD2. This CDR3 has 15 amino acids. With 6 bases clipped from V and 4 bases from J, the junction kept 8 bases outside the gene matches. Germline loops: CDR1 MNHNS, CDR2 SASEGT. This CDR3 is CASRETSVTYNEQFF. For the CDR3, the DNA is TGTGCCAGCAGGGAGACTAGCGTGACTTACAATGAGCAGTTCTTC.

This clonotype was recorded many times. This chain links TRBV19 with TRBJ1-2, with D possibly matching TRBD1 (6 bases). The germline V gene encodes CDR1 LNHDA and CDR2 SQIVND (reference sequence). Trimming cost V 5 bases and J 0 bases, with 7 bases left between them. The CDR3 spans 13 residues. This chain's CDR3 is CASSYRANYGYTF. The CDR3 bases are TGTGCCAGTAGTTACAGGGCTAACTATGGCTACACCTTC.

Only a few counts were recorded for this clonotype. J is TRBJ2-1 and V is TRBV20-1; D not certain. CDR3 length: 12 amino acids. Germline V gives CDR1 DFQATT, CDR2 SNEGSKA (reference sequence). Trimming took off 6 bases at V and 6 bases at J, with 12 bases between the two ends. For the CDR3, the DNA is TGCAGTGCCCCGTCGGCCTCCAATGAGCAGTTCTTC. Translated, it gives CSAPSASNEQFF.

The genes are TRBV20-1 and TRBJ2-3; TRBD1 or TRBD2 may be the D gene (5 bases each). V was shortened by 6 bases and J by 5 bases, with 15 bases between the two germline ends. This CDR3 comprises 13 residues. Germline-derived CDR1 and CDR2 are DFQATT and SNEGSKA (reference sequence). CDR3 loop: CSAPSRGEDTQYF. In nucleotides, the CDR3 is TGCAGTGCCCCTAGTAGAGGGGAAGATACGCAGTATTTT.

This clonotype was detected ten times or more. The chain carries TRBV20-1 and TRBJ2-7; 14 nucleotides agree with TRBD2. Germline lookup yields CDR1 DFQATT and CDR2 SNEGSKA (reference sequence). J was trimmed by 5 bases and V by 2 bases; bases with no gene match: 2. The CDR3 covers 14 residues. The CDR3 nucleotides are TGCAGTGCTAGATCGACTAGCGGGAGGGACGAGCAGTACTTC. Its translation is CSARSTSGRDEQYF.

This clonotype is a singleton in its sample. The chain is built from TRBV6-1 and TRBJ2-2; D gene ambiguous. This CDR3 region has 13 residues. The V and J ends lost 5 bases and 6 bases respectively, with 10 bases between them. Germline V lookup: CDR1 MNHNS, CDR2 SASEGT. CDR3: CASSHGVAGELFF. The CDR3 DNA sequence: TGTGCCAGCAGTCATGGGGTCGCCGGGGAGCTGTTTTTT.